This TCR beta chain appears in the sequencing data of a study of identical twins. A single record per CDR3 protein comes from TCRdb applying MiXCR to the 5' RACE reads. The sample carries 700,000 or so distinct CDR3 sequences, 21% recorded once. This clonotype turned up a few times. The germline gives CDR1 MNHNS, CDR2 SASEGT. This CDR3 spans 11 amino acids. V was clipped by 8 bases and J by 5 bases, with 9 bases between them. This same sample was also taken into another study, of T cells expressing NK-cell markers. That study adds: Sorted CD3+CD56-NKG2C+, CD3+CD56+NKG2C+ and CD3+CD56+NKG2C- T cells supplied the TCR beta repertoires.

The sequencing sample was made of PBMCs. This receptor was taken from a woman aged 18-35 years in good health. The chain carries TRBV6-1 and TRBJ2-5; the D call may be TRBD1 or TRBD2 (5 bases each). CDR3 loop: CASGTWETQYF. In DNA form, the CDR3 reads TGTGCCAGCGGGACCTGGGAGACCCAGTACTTC.